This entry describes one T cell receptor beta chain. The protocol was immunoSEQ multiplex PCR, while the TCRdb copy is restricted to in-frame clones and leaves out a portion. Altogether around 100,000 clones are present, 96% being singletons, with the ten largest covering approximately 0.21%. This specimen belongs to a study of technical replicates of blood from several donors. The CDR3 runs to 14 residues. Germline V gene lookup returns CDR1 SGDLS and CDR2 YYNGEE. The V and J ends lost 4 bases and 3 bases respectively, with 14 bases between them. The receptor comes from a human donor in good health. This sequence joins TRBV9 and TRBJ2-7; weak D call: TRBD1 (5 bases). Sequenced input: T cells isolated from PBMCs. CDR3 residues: CASSPDILIYEQYF. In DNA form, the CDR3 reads TGTGCCAGCAGCCCGGACATCCTCATCTACGAGCAGTACTTC. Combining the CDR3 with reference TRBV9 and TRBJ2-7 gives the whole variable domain DSGVTQTPKHLITATGQRVTLRCSPRSGDLSVYWYQQSLDQGLQFLIQYYNGEERAKGNILERFSAQQFPDLHSELNLSSLELGDSALYFCASSPDILIYEQYFGPGTRLTVT.